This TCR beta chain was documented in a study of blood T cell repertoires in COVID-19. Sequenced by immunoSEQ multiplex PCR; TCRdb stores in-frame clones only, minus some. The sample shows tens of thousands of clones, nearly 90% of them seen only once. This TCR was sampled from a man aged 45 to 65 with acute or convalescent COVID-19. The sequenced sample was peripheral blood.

Here the CDR3 reads CASSSIVPDYGYTF. The CDR3 DNA follows: TGTGCCAGCAGTTCCATCGTCCCAGACTATGGCTACACCTTC. This chain links TRBV27 with TRBJ1-2, with D unresolved. The V and J ends lost 4 bases and 3 bases respectively, with 12 bases between them. CDR3 length: 14 amino acids. Germline values: CDR1 MNHEY, CDR2 SMNVEV (reference sequence).